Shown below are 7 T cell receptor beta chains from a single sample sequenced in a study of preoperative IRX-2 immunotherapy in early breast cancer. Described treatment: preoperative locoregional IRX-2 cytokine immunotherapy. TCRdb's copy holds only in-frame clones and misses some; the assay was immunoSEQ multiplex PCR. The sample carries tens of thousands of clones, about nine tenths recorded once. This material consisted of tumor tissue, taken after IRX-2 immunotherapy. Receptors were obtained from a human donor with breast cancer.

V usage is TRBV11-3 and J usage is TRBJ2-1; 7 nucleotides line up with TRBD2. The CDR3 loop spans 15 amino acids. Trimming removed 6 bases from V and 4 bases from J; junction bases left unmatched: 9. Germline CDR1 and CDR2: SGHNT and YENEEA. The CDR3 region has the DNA TGTGCCAGCAGGGGCGCGGGAGACCTTTACAATGAGCAGTTCTTC. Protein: CASRGAGDLYNEQFF.

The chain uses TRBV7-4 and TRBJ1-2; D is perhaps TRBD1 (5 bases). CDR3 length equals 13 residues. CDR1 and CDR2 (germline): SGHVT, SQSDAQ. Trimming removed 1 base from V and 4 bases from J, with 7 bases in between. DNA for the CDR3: TGTGCCAGCAGCTTAGGGACAACCTATGGCTACACCTTC. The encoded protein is CASSLGTTYGYTF.

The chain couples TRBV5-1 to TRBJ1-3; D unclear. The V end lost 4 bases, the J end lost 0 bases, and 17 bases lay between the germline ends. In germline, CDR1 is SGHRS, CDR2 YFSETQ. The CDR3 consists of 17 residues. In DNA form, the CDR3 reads TGCGCCAGCAGCCCTCAAACGGACGGTCTCTCTGGAAACACCATATATTTT. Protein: CASSPQTDGLSGNTIYF. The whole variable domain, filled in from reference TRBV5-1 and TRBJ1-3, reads KAGVTQTPRYLIKTRGQQVTLSCSPISGHRSVSWYQQTPGQGLQFLFEYFSETQRNKGNFPGRFSGRQFSNSRSEMNVSTLELGDSALYLCASSPQTDGLSGNTIYFGEGSWLTVV.

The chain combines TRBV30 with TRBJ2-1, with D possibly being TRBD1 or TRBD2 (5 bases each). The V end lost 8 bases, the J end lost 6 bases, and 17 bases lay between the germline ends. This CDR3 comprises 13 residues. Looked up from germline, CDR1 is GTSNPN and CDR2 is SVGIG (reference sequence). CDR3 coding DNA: TGTGCCCAAACTAGGGGAGAATCCAATGAGCAGTTCTTC. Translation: CAQTRGESNEQFF.

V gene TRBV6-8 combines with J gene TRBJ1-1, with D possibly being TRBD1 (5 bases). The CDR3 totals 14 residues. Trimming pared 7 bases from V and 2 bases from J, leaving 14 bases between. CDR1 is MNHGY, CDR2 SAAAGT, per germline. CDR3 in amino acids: CASKDAGPNTEAFF. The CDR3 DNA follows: TGTGCCAGCAAAGACGCAGGGCCTAACACTGAAGCTTTCTTT.

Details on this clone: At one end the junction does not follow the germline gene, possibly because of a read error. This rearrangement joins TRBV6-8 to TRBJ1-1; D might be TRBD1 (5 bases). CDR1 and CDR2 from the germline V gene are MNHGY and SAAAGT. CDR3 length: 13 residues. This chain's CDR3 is CAISFGDNTEAFF. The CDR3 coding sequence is TGTGCCATCAGTTTCGGGGACAACACTGAAGCTTTCTTT.

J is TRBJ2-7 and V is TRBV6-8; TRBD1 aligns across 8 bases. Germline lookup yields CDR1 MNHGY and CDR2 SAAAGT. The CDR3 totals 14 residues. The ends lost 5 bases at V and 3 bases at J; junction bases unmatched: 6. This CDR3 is CASSHPTGVYEQYF. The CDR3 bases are TGTGCCAGCAGTCACCCGACAGGGGTCTACGAGCAGTACTTC.